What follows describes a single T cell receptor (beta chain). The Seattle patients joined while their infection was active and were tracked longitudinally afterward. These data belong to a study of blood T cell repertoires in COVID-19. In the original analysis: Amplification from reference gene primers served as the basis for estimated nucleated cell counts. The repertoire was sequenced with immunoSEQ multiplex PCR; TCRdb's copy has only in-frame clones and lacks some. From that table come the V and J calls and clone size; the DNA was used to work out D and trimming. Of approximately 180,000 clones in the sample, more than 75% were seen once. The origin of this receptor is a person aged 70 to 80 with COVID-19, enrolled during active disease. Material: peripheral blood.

The CDR3 is CASSQRRGGQGEQFF. CDR3 nucleotides: TGCGCCAGCAGCCAAAGGAGGGGGGGCCAGGGTGAGCAGTTCTTC. V usage is TRBV4-1 and J usage is TRBJ2-1, with D maybe TRBD2 (7 bases). In germline, CDR1 is MGHRA, CDR2 YSYEKL. The V gene lost 2 bases and the J gene lost 9 bases, with 17 bases spanning the gap. This CDR3 is 15 amino acids long.